These 3 T cell receptor beta chains originate from one sample sequenced in a study of T cell clusters in autoimmune cytopenias. TRB amplification used 250 ng of peripheral blood genomic DNA. One tube held mixed TRB-A and TRB-B primer pools for touch-down PCR. No DNA is given; TCRdb re-called the multiplex PCR reads and lists each CDR3 protein once. The table counts roughly 2,500 distinct CDR3 sequences; 25% to 35% lies in the top ten. The material sequenced was peripheral blood. The receptors here all came from a human donor with an autoimmune cytopenia or autoimmune hepatitis (not recorded which).

The V gene is TRBV5-6, the J gene TRBJ2-7; TCRdb lists TRBD2, though no DNA is available to test this call. Germline CDR1 is SGHDT and CDR2 is YYEEEE. The CDR3 is made up of 16 amino acids. CDR3 region: CASSLEGRGGGYEQYF.

The chain is built from TRBV6-1 and TRBJ1-2. The CDR3 totals 13 residues. In germline, CDR1 is MNHNS, CDR2 SASEGT. The CDR3 is CASSRAPNYGYTF.

The chain employs TRBV6-6 and TRBJ1-4; lacking DNA, the TRBD1 call made by TCRdb goes unchecked. This CDR3 spans 14 amino acids. Germline CDR1 is MNHNY and CDR2 is SVGAGI (reference sequence). CDR3 sequence: CASSSRTRGEKLFF.